This is a list of T cell receptor beta chains from one sample in a study of blood T cell repertoires in COVID-19. Only in-frame clones appear in the TCRdb table, and some are missing; sequencing was by immunoSEQ multiplex PCR. The repertoire consists of approximately 130,000 clones, with 85% to 90% occurring once and the leading ten covering around 4.1%. What was sequenced was peripheral blood. The receptors derive from a human donor in a cohort sampled during active COVID-19. Both conserved end residues are part of each CDR3. The D gene is left open where the match is weak. The size of a clone is reported for some rows only, either as once, few or many, or as a class for expanded clones.

V gene: TRBV5-1; J gene: TRBJ1-1; CDR3 length: 14; clone size: -; D gene: -; CDR3 DNA: TGCGCCAGCAGCTTCACAGGCGGAGACACTGAAGCTTTCTTT; CDR3 protein: CASSFTGGDTEAFF
V gene: TRBV25-1; J gene: TRBJ1-2; CDR3 length: 13; clone size: -; D gene: -; CDR3 DNA: TGTGCCAGCAGTGAATCACTCCGCGAAGGCTACACCTTC; CDR3 protein: CASSESLREGYTF
V gene: TRBV6-6; J gene: TRBJ1-4; CDR3 length: 14; clone size: once; D gene: -; CDR3 DNA: TGTGCCAGCAGTTACTTACAGACTAATGAAAAACTGTTTTTT; CDR3 protein: CASSYLQTNEKLFF
V gene: TRBV4-1; J gene: TRBJ2-1; CDR3 length: 18; clone size: -; D gene: TRBD2; CDR3 DNA: TGCGCCAGCAGCCAAGAAGGGGGTAGCGGGGGGACATACAATGAGCAGTTCTTC; CDR3 protein: CASSQEGGSGGTYNEQFF
V gene: TRBV24-1; J gene: TRBJ1-2; CDR3 length: 11; clone size: -; D gene: -; CDR3 DNA: TGTGCCACCAGTGATTCCGGTGGCTACACCTTC; CDR3 protein: CATSDSGGYTF
V gene: TRBV19; J gene: TRBJ2-3; CDR3 length: 17; clone size: -; D gene: TRBD2; CDR3 DNA: TGTGCCAGTCAGAGCGGGGGGGCCGAGCTAAGCACAGATACGCAGTATTTT; CDR3 protein: CASQSGGAELSTDTQYF
V gene: TRBV30; J gene: TRBJ1-3; CDR3 length: 13; clone size: few; D gene: -; CDR3 DNA: TGTGCCTGGAGCAGCGACGGTGGAAACACCATATATTTT; CDR3 protein: CAWSSDGGNTIYF
V gene: TRBV7-2; J gene: TRBJ2-7; CDR3 length: 15; clone size: -; D gene: -; CDR3 DNA: TGTGCCAGCAGCTTAGTAGTAGACAGAGTGAGGGAGCAGTACTTC; CDR3 protein: CASSLVVDRVREQYF
V gene: TRBV11-2; J gene: TRBJ2-3; CDR3 length: 16; clone size: -; D gene: -; CDR3 DNA: TGTGCCAGCAGCTTGGGGCGTGGCACTAGCACAGATACGCAGTATTTT; CDR3 protein: CASSLGRGTSTDTQYF
V gene: TRBV19; J gene: TRBJ1-2; CDR3 length: 14; clone size: once; D gene: -; CDR3 DNA: TGTGCCAGTAGTACAAACCACAGGGATGACGGCTACACCTTC; CDR3 protein: CASSTNHRDDGYTF
V gene: TRBV7-9; J gene: TRBJ2-3; CDR3 length: 14; clone size: -; D gene: -; CDR3 DNA: TGTGCCAGCAGCTCCTCGGGGGGCACAGATACGCAGTATTTT; CDR3 protein: CASSSSGGTDTQYF
V gene: TRBV7-9; J gene: TRBJ2-2; CDR3 length: 11; clone size: -; D gene: TRBD1; CDR3 DNA: TGTGGAACACAGGGGCCCGGGGAGCTGTTTTTT; CDR3 protein: CGTQGPGELFF
V gene: TRBV16; J gene: TRBJ1-1; CDR3 length: 17; clone size: -; D gene: -; CDR3 DNA: TGTGCCAGCAAAGCCTGGGTTGTTTTAGGGGTGAACACTGAAGCTTTCTTT; CDR3 protein: CASKAWVVLGVNTEAFF
V gene: TRBV7-9; J gene: TRBJ2-7; CDR3 length: 11; clone size: -; D gene: -; CDR3 DNA: TGTGCCAGCAGCTTAAAAGGGGAGGCTTACTTC; CDR3 protein: CASSLKGEAYF
V gene: TRBV5-6; J gene: TRBJ2-5; CDR3 length: 15; clone size: -; D gene: -; CDR3 DNA: TGTGCCAGCAGCTTGGTCAGGGTATACCAAGAGACCCAGTACTTC; CDR3 protein: CASSLVRVYQETQYF
V gene: TRBV10-3; J gene: TRBJ2-1; CDR3 length: 15; clone size: -; D gene: TRBD2; CDR3 DNA: TGTGCCATCAGGCCGGATAGCGGGGGGTACAATGAGCAGTTCTTC; CDR3 protein: CAIRPDSGGYNEQFF
V gene: TRBV19; J gene: TRBJ2-6; CDR3 length: 16; clone size: -; D gene: -; CDR3 DNA: TGTGCCAGTAGCCCGCGGCTGCCCTCTGGGGCCAACGTCCTGACTTTC; CDR3 protein: CASSPRLPSGANVLTF
V gene: TRBV11-2; J gene: TRBJ1-1; CDR3 length: 13; clone size: -; D gene: -; CDR3 DNA: TGTGCCAGCAGCCCCGGGGTAGCCACTGAAGCTTTCTTT; CDR3 protein: CASSPGVATEAFF
V gene: TRBV9; J gene: TRBJ1-2; CDR3 length: 15; clone size: once; D gene: -; CDR3 DNA: TGTGCCAGCAGCGTAGAGGTACAGGGCAATGCTGGCTACACCTTC; CDR3 protein: CASSVEVQGNAGYTF
V gene: TRBV12-3/TRBV12-4; J gene: TRBJ1-6; CDR3 length: 13; clone size: -; D gene: -; CDR3 DNA: TGTGCCAGCAACAAGGGAACGGGGTCACCCCTCCACTTT; CDR3 protein: CASNKGTGSPLHF
V gene: TRBV18; J gene: TRBJ1-1; CDR3 length: 15; clone size: -; D gene: -; CDR3 DNA: TGTGCCAGCTCACCACTACCGGGTACGGACACTGAAGCTTTCTTT; CDR3 protein: CASSPLPGTDTEAFF
V gene: TRBV3-1/TRBV3-2; J gene: TRBJ2-5; CDR3 length: 16; clone size: -; D gene: TRBD2; CDR3 DNA: TGTGCCAGCAGCCAAGTGTCGACTAGCGGGGGCGGGGACCAGTACTTC; CDR3 protein: CASSQVSTSGGGDQYF
V gene: TRBV4-3; J gene: TRBJ1-1; CDR3 length: 18; clone size: -; D gene: TRBD1; CDR3 DNA: TGCGCCAGCAGCCAAGTTTTGGGACAGGGAGTAGTAGACACTGAAGCTTTCTTT; CDR3 protein: CASSQVLGQGVVDTEAFF
V gene: TRBV12-3/TRBV12-4; J gene: TRBJ1-6; CDR3 length: 13; clone size: many; D gene: TRBD1; CDR3 DNA: TGTGCCAGCAGTGGGACAGAGTATTCACCCCTCCACTTT; CDR3 protein: CASSGTEYSPLHF
V gene: TRBV7-9; J gene: TRBJ2-4; CDR3 length: 15; clone size: -; D gene: -; CDR3 DNA: TGTGCCAGCGCTAGGTCGGGGGGCGCGGAAAACATTCAGTACTTC; CDR3 protein: CASARSGGAENIQYF
V gene: TRBV7-2; J gene: TRBJ2-1; CDR3 length: 15; clone size: -; D gene: -; CDR3 DNA: TGTGCCAGCAGCTTAGAGGTTGGGACTTACAATGAGCAGTTCTTC; CDR3 protein: CASSLEVGTYNEQFF
V gene: TRBV27; J gene: TRBJ2-7; CDR3 length: 14; clone size: -; D gene: -; CDR3 DNA: TGTGCCAGCAGTTTAGGAGGGGCTCTATCCGAGCAGTACTTC; CDR3 protein: CASSLGGALSEQYF
V gene: TRBV7-9; J gene: TRBJ1-1; CDR3 length: 15; clone size: -; D gene: -; CDR3 DNA: TGTGCCAGCACCGAGAGAGGGGGGGTAGACACTGAAGCTTTCTTT; CDR3 protein: CASTERGGVDTEAFF
V gene: TRBV5-1; J gene: TRBJ2-3; CDR3 length: 15; clone size: -; D gene: -; CDR3 DNA: TGCGCCAGCAGCTTCTCTGGCCCACCCACAGATACGCAGTATTTT; CDR3 protein: CASSFSGPPTDTQYF
V gene: TRBV12-2; J gene: TRBJ1-5; CDR3 length: 19; clone size: -; D gene: -; CDR3 DNA: TGTGCAAGTCGCTTAGCTTCGGGACAGGGAGGGTCAAGCAATCAGCCCCAGCATTTT; CDR3 protein: CASRLASGQGGSSNQPQHF